This TCR beta chain was identified during a study of cytomegalovirus exposure and HLA in healthy donors. General observations from the study: In vitro assays verified that a few CMV-associated chains recognized CMV antigens specifically. Cytomegalovirus-associated TCR beta chains were listed, numbering some 150. Published work reported that the classifier diagnosed cytomegalovirus status with high specificity and sensitivity.

These donors were members of the roughly 130-subject validation cohort, a group separate from the roughly 670-subject first cohort. Method: immunoSEQ multiplex PCR; TCRdb's copy keeps in-frame clones and lacks some. The table records 67,000 or so clones, around 95% of them present only once. Germline V gives CDR1 KGHSH, CDR2 LQKENI. There are 16 residues in the CDR3. Losses at the gene ends were 3 bases for V and 2 bases for J; bases not matched to a gene: 3. A note on this clone: Its specificity is not known.

The sequenced sample was PBMCs. This receptor was taken from a man between 18 and 29 years old in good health and CMV-seropositive. The V and J genes are TRBV18 and TRBJ2-2; the match to TRBD2 covers 10 bases. In DNA form, the CDR3 reads TGTGCCAGCTCACCCACTAGCGGGGCCAACACCGGGGAGCTGTTTTTT. Translating gives CASSPTSGANTGELFF.